A single sample gave rise to the 9 T cell receptor beta chains below, sequenced in a study of tumor-infiltrating lymphocytes in primary liver carcinoma. Reverse transcription of approximately 500 ng total RNA with a constant-region primer produced TCR beta cDNA. Slightly modified ARM-PCR with three nested multiplex PCR rounds yielded TCR beta libraries. The two initial PCR rounds, 9 to 11 cycles each, used TRBV1-TRBV30 forward and C-beta reverse primers. Each CDR3 protein gets one entry after TCRdb re-called the multiplex PCR reads with MiXCR. The sample lists hundreds of thousands of distinct CDR3 sequences; approximately 54% were seen once. Germline DNA was also extracted, and blood RNA derived from unsorted whole blood. Material: peripheral blood. The receptors were gathered from a woman in her twenties or thirties with primary liver carcinoma and hepatitis B virus infection.

The chain links TRBV18 to TRBJ2-7, with D unresolved. The CDR3 is 13 residues long. V gave up 6 bases and J gave up 8 bases, with 17 bases separating them. Germline CDR1 reads KGHSH; CDR2 reads LQKENI. Here the CDR3 reads CASSLELGTQQYF. For the CDR3, the DNA is TGTGCCAGCTCCCTCGAGTTGGGTACGCAGCAGTACTTC.

As for this clonotype: It may be a read error: a sequence one base away is much more abundant. Given the absence of the conserved phenylalanine or tryptophan at the CDR3 end, a read error is likely. The J gene is TRBJ2-3, the V gene TRBV6-6, with D possibly called TRBD1 or TRBD2 (5 bases each). CDR3 size: 12 residues. Trimming removed 10 bases from V and 5 bases from J, with 13 bases in between. Germline V gives CDR1 MNHNY, CDR2 SVGAGI (reference sequence). In DNA form, the CDR3 reads TGTGCCACTCGGGGCGATAGAGATACGCAGTATATT. Residues: CATRGDRDTQYI.

This clonotype occurred many times. The chain joins TRBV12-3 or TRBV12-4 to TRBJ2-3; D is uncertain. Trimming removed 4 bases from V and 4 bases from J, with 3 bases in between. This CDR3 is built from 11 residues. The CDR3 DNA sequence: TGTGCCAGCAGTTATGCAGATACGCAGTATTTT. It is translated as CASSYADTQYF.

This clonotype was recorded a few times. The V call is TRBV5-1, the J call TRBJ2-5; tentatively, D is TRBD2 (6 bases). The V gene lost 0 bases and the J gene lost 1 base, with 19 bases spanning the gap. Germline CDR1 and CDR2: SGHRS and YFSETQ. The CDR3 has 18 residues. The CDR3 is CASSLGLGAGTLQETQYF. The CDR3 DNA sequence: TGCGCCAGCAGCTTGGGATTGGGAGCGGGTACCCTCCAAGAGACCCAGTACTTC.

Points on this clonotype: A much bigger clone sits one base away, suggesting this may be a read error. This chain links TRBV6-1 with TRBJ2-3; D possibly matches TRBD1 or TRBD2 (6 bases each). The CDR3 runs 14 residues. Germline assignment: CDR1 MNHNS and CDR2 SASEGT. CDR3 residues: CTSSHEGGTDTQYF. Here the CDR3 DNA reads TGTACCAGCAGCCATGAGGGGGGAACAGATACGCAGTATTTT.

The gene calls are TRBV29-1 and TRBJ2-1, with D possibly being TRBD1 (6 bases). Germline lookup yields CDR1 SQVTM and CDR2 ANQGSEA. The length of the CDR3 is 14 residues. V lost 7 bases, J lost 8 bases, and 21 bases lay in between. CDR3 bases: TGCAGCGCCCCGACAGGCTTCAGGAGGTATGAGCAGTTCTTC. Translation gives CSAPTGFRRYEQFF.

CDR3 nucleotides: TGTGCCAGCAGCTTGGTCGGGAGCCCTCAAGAGACCCAGTACTTC. This translates into CASSLVGSPQETQYF. The chain uses TRBV5-5 and TRBJ2-5; weak D call: TRBD2 (6 bases). The germline V and J ends were trimmed by 0 bases and 2 bases, with 11 bases remaining between them. CDR3 length: 15 residues. Germline CDR1 SGHKS, CDR2 YYEKEE (reference sequence). Variable domain in full (rest from reference TRBV5-5 and TRBJ2-5): DAGVTQSPTHLIKTRGQQVTLRCSPISGHKSVSWYQQVLGQGPQFIFQYYEKEERGRGNFPDRFSARQFPNYSSELNVNALLLGDSALYLCASSLVGSPQETQYFGPGTRLLVL.

The genes are TRBV4-3 and TRBJ2-4; tentatively, D is TRBD2 (6 bases). Trimming shortened V by 4 bases and J by 0 bases, and 13 bases separated the two germline ends. Germline V CDR1 and CDR2: LGHNA, YSLEER. The CDR3 consists of 16 residues. The CDR3 coding sequence is TGCGCCAGCAGCCCCGGGGGAGCGCTAGCCAAAAACATTCAGTACTTC. This translates into CASSPGGALAKNIQYF.

About this clonotype: At one end the junction does not follow the germline gene, possibly because of a read error. The rearrangement uses TRBV11-2 and TRBJ2-3, with TRBD2 matching over 10 bases. This CDR3 region has 16 residues. Germline CDR1 is SGHAT and CDR2 is FQNNGV. The CDR3 loop is CAGSLGASGSSDTQYF. CDR3 DNA: TGTGCCGGCAGCTTAGGGGCTAGCGGGAGCTCAGATACGCAGTATTTC.